This TCR beta chain was captured by sequencing in a study of blood T cell repertoires in COVID-19 (dated by TCRdb to the early 2020s). With regard to the full study: Samples from collaborators originated in the United States, Italy and Spain and spanned both the acute and convalescent phases of COVID-19. The repertoires were made available in a free public database intended to serve as a resource for research on the immune response to SARS-CoV-2. Where HLA class I and class II types were available, the types were taken from metadata supplied by the sample provider, not from assay-based typing. The samples were drawn from the first 160 participants of the ongoing ImmuneRACE study and from about 1,200 subjects provided by 6 global collaborators. The prospective study material was composed of cDNA or gDNA derived from T cells, B-cell-depleted T cells, or PBMCs. A de-identified subject ID, COVID-19 status, age in years and sex were almost always included in the sample metadata. Subjects who had been exposed to COVID-19, were actively infected with it, or had recovered from it provided the deeply sampled blood TCRbeta repertoires that made up the dataset.

Samples from volunteer blood donors who had recovered from COVID-19 were contributed by a second Seattle source. Whole blood was collected in K2EDTA tubes by collaborating institutions according to the institutions' own protocols. For TCRbeta analysis, collaborators shipped samples as frozen whole blood, isolated PBMCs, or DNA extracted from either of those sample types. The full study reports these points: The quantity of clinical and demographic metadata differed by source and by participant and was supplied without curation.

TCRbeta CDR3 regions were amplified from genomic DNA using the immunoSEQ Assay, a bias-controlled multiplex PCR. The authors' pipeline ran thus. Nucleated cell counts per sample were estimated from amplification of reference gene primers within the assay. To quantify the absolute abundance of each unique TCRbeta CDR3 rearrangement, sequence reads were collapsed and filtered. For each sample, productive Simpson clonality was calculated as the square root of Simpson's diversity index across productive rearrangements. Imported from immuneACCESS, the table was reduced by TCRdb to in-frame sequences with V and J called. These copies leave out some clones; in studies compared against another copy, an unresolved V gene accounts for under half, and the cause of the remainder is not known. That table gives V, J and clone size, and the DNA gave D and trimming. In all, the sample holds some 180,000 clones, and 88% of those were seen once. The ten most abundant clones make up about 2.1% of the sample.

The germline V end is reduced by 4 bases and the J end by 2 bases; junction bases left unmatched: 8. The CDR3, cysteine through phenylalanine, is 15 amino acids long. The retained sequence is limited to the CDR3, 45 bases, with the frame set at the first base. CDR1 and CDR2 were assigned from the germline V gene as MNHEY and SVGEGT. With regard to this clone: Its antigen is still unknown. Qualities for individual bases were not recorded, and no much larger clone is one base off.

The clonotype originates from a man aged 45-60 years who had recovered from COVID-19. The rearranged segments are TRBV6-2 or TRBV6-3 and TRBJ2-7, with 7 bases aligning to TRBD1. The sample taken for sequencing was peripheral blood. The DNA is TGTGCCAGCAGTTTTTACGGGACAGCGACCTACGAGCAGTACTTC. This translates into CASSFYGTATYEQYF.